This record covers a single T cell receptor (beta chain). The antigen is unknown. The sample is drawn from a study of identifying expanded T cells in peripheral blood. Overall study results and limits: About 1.3 clones differed between technical replicates, versus about 15 and 19 over time.

TCRdb's table, derived via immunoSEQ multiplex PCR, lists solely in-frame clones and lacks some. Of roughly 130,000 clones listed, about 88% are singletons. The receptor was isolated from a person between 18 and 75 years old in good health. The sequencing input was blood.

The CDR3 here is CASSLGDLRGSPLHF. In DNA form, the CDR3 reads TGTGCCAGCAGCTTGGGGGACCTCCGAGGGTCACCCCTCCACTTT. The J gene is TRBJ1-6, the V gene TRBV7-2, with D possibly matching TRBD1 (5 bases). The germline V and J ends were trimmed by 3 bases and 10 bases, with 16 bases remaining between them. Germline V CDR1 and CDR2: SGHTA, FQGNSA. CDR3 length: 15 amino acids.